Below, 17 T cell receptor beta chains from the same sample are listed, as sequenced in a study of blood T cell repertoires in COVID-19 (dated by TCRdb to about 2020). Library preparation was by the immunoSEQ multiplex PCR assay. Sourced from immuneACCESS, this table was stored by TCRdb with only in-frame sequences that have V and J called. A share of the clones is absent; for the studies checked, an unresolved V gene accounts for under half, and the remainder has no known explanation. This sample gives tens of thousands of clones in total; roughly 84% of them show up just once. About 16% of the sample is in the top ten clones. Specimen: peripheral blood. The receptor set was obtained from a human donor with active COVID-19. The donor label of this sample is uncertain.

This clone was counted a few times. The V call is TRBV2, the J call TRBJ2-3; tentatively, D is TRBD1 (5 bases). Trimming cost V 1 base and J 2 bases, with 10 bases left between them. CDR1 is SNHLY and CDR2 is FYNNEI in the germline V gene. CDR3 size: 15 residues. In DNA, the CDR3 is TGTGCCAGCAGTGAAGGCGAAGGGGACACAGATACGCAGTATTTT. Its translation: CASSEGEGDTDTQYF.

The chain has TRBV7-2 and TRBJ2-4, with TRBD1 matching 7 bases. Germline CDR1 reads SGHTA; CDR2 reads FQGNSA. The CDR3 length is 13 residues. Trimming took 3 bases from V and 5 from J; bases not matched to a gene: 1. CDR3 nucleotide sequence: TGTGCCAGCAGCTTCGGGACAGAAAACATTCAGTACTTC. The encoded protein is CASSFGTENIQYF.

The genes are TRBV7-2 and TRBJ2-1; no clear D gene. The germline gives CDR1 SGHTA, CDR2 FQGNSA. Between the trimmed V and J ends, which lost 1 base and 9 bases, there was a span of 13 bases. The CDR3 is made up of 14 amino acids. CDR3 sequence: CASSLVSGRVEQFF. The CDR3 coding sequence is TGTGCCAGCAGCTTAGTGTCTGGCCGGGTTGAGCAGTTCTTC.

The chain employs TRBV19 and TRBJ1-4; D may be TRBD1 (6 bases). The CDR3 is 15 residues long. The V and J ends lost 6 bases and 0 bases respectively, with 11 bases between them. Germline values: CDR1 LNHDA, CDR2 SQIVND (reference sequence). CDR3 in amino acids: CASRDRQSTNEKLFF. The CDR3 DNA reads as TGTGCCAGTAGGGACAGACAGTCAACTAATGAAAAACTGTTTTTT. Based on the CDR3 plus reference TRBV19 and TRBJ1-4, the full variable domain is DGGITQSPKYLFRKEGQNVTLSCEQNLNHDAMYWYRQDPGQGLRLIYYSQIVNDFQKGDIAEGYSVSREKKESFPLTVTSAQKNPTAFYLCASRDRQSTNEKLFFGSGTQLSVL.

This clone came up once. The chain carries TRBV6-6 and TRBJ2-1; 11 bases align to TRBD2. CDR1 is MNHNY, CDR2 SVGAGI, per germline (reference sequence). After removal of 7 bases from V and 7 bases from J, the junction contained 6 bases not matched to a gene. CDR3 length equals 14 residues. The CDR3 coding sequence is TGTGCCAGCACCAGACTAGCGGGGCTAAATGAGCAGTTCTTC. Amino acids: CASTRLAGLNEQFF.

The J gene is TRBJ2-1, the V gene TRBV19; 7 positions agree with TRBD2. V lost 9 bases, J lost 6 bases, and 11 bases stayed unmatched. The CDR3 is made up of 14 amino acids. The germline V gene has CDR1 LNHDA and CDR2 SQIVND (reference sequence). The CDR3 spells CASEPGGGVNEQFF. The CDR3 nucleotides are TGTGCCAGCGAACCGGGGGGAGGTGTCAATGAGCAGTTCTTC. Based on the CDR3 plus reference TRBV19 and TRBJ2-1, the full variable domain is DGGITQSPKYLFRKEGQNVTLSCEQNLNHDAMYWYRQDPGQGLRLIYYSQIVNDFQKGDIAEGYSVSREKKESFPLTVTSAQKNPTAFYLCASEPGGGVNEQFFGPGTRLTVL.

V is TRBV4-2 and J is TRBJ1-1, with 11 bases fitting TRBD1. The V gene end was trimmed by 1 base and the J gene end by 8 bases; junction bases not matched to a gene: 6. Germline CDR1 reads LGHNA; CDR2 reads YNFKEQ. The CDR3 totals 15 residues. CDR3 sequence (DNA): TGTGCCAGCAGCCAAGCTGGACAGGGGGCACTAGAAGCTTTCTTT. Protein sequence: CASSQAGQGALEAFF.

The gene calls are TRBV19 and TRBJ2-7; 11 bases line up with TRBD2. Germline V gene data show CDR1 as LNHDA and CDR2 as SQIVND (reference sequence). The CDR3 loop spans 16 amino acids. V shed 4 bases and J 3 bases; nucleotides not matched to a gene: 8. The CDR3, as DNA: TGTGCCAGTAGTACAAATAGCGGGGGGGAGGACTACGAGCAGTACTTC. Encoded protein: CASSTNSGGEDYEQYF. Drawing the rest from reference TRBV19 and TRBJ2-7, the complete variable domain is DGGITQSPKYLFRKEGQNVTLSCEQNLNHDAMYWYRQDPGQGLRLIYYSQIVNDFQKGDIAEGYSVSREKKESFPLTVTSAQKNPTAFYLCASSTNSGGEDYEQYFGPGTRLTVT.

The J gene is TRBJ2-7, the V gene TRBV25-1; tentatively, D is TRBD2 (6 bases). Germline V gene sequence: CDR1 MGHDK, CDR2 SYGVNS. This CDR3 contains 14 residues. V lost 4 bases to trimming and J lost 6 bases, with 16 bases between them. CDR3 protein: CASSAGLRGSEQYF. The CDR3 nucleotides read TGTGCCAGCAGTGCCGGACTAAGGGGTTCCGAGCAGTACTTC.

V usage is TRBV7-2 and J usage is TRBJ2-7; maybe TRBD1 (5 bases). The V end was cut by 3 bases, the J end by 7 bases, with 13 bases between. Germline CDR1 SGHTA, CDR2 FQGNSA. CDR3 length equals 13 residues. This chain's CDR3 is CASSFQGNVEQYF. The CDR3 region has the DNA TGTGCCAGCAGCTTTCAGGGCAACGTGGAGCAGTACTTC.

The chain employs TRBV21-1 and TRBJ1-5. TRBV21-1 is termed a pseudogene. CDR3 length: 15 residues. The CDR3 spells CASSKVGSSNQPQHF. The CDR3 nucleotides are TGTGCCAGCAGCAAAGTCGGGAGCTCCAATCAGCCCCAGCATTTT.

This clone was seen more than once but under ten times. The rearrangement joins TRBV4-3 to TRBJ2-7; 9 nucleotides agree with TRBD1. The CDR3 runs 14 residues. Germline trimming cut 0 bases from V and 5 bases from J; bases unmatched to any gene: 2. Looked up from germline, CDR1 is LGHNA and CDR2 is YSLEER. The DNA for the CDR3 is TGCGCCAGCAGCCAAGACCGGACAGGGGACGAGCAGTACTTC. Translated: CASSQDRTGDEQYF.

DNA for the CDR3: TGTGCCAGCAGCTTAGGGCGTAATCAGCCCCAGCATTTT. It encodes CASSLGRNQPQHF. V usage is TRBV7-3 and J usage is TRBJ1-5; D is ambiguous. CDR3 length equals 13 residues. In germline, CDR1 is SGHTA, CDR2 FQGTGA. Trimming shortened V by 2 bases and J by 4 bases, and 6 bases separated the two germline ends.

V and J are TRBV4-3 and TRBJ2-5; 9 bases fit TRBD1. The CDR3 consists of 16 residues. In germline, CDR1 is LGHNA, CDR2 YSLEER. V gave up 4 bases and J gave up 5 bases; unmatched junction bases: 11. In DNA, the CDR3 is TGCGCCAGCAGCCCCTCCCAACAGGGGGCTTGGGAGACCCAGTACTTC. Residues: CASSPSQQGAWETQYF.

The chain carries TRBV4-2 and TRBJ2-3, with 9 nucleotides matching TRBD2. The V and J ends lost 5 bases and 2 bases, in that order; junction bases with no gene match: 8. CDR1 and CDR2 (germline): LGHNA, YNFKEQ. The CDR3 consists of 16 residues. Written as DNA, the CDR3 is TGTGCCAGCAGCAAAGGGACTAGCCCCAACACAGATACGCAGTATTTT. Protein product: CASSKGTSPNTDTQYF.

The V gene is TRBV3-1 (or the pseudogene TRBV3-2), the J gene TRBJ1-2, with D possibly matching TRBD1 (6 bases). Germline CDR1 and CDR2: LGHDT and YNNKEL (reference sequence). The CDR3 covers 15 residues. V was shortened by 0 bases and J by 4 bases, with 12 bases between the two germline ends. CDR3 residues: CASSQETPGAYGYTF. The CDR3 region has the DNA TGTGCCAGCAGCCAAGAAACCCCAGGGGCCTATGGCTACACCTTC.

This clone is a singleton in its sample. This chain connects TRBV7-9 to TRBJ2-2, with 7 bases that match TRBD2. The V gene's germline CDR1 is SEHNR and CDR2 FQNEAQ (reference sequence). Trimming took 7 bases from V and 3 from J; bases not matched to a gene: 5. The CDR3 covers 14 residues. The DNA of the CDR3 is TGTGCCAGCACCACCGCGGGGGACACCGGGGAGCTGTTTTTT. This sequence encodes CASTTAGDTGELFF.